This record looks at one T cell receptor beta chain sequence and its context. Its antigen is not known. The method was immunoSEQ multiplex PCR; TCRdb's version includes in-frame clones alone and lacks a portion of them. The sample contains about 140,000 clones, roughly nine tenths of which appear only once. The record originates from a study of T cell responses to AZD1222 COVID-19 vaccine. The CDR3 is 15 residues long. Per the germline V gene, CDR1 is SGHDT and CDR2 is YYEEEE. Trimming removed 0 bases at V and 4 bases at J, with 11 bases between. Study observations and caveats: Two AZD1222 administrations were followed by greater Spike-specific TCR breadth and depth. Sampling that yielded the repertoires occurred only after the peak T cell response. Donors, mostly white British, included more females; clonal diversity was possibly underestimated.

This TCR was sampled from an adult in good health. This sample comprised peripheral blood, obtained on day 0 of AZD1222 vaccination. This chain uses TRBV5-6 with TRBJ1-5; no clear D gene. The CDR3 sequence: CASSLGTGINQPQHF. CDR3 DNA sequence: TGTGCCAGCAGCTTGGGAACCGGGATAAATCAGCCCCAGCATTTT.